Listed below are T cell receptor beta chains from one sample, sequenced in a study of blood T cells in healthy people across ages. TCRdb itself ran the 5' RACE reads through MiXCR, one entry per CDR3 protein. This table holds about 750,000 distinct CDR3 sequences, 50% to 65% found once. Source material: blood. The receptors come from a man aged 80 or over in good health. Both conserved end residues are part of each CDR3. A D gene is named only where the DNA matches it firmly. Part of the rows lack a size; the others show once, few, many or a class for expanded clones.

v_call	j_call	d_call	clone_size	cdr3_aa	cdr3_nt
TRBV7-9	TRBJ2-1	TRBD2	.	CASSESGRVYNEQFF	TGTGCCAGCAGCGAGAGCGGGAGGGTTTACAATGAGCAGTTCTTC
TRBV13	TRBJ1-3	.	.	CASSLGSGVSGNTIYF	TGTGCCAGCAGCTTAGGTTCAGGGGTCTCTGGAAACACCATATATTTT
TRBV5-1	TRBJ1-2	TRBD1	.	CASSLVQGTNYGYTF	TGCGCCAGCAGCTTGGTACAGGGGACTAACTATGGCTACACCTTC
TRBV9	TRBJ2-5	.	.	CASSASPRETQYF	TGTGCCAGCAGCGCCTCCCCCAGGGAGACCCAGTACTTC
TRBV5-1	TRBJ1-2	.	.	CASSLDGHNYGYTF	TGCGCCAGCAGCTTGGACGGGCATAACTATGGCTACACCTTC
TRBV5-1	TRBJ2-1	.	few	CASSSSGDSSNSQFF	TGCGCCAGCAGCTCTTCCGGGGACTCGAGTAATTCGCAGTTCTTC
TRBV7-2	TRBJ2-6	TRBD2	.	CASSTRTSTSTGANVLTF	TGTGCCAGCAGCACGCGGACTAGCACCTCCACTGGGGCCAACGTCCTGACTTTC
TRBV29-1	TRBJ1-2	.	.	CSVELGAEYGYTF	TGCAGCGTTGAATTGGGGGCGGAATATGGCTACACCTTC
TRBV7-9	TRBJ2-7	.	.	CASSFPDREQYF	TGTGCCAGCAGCTTTCCCGACCGCGAGCAGTACTTC
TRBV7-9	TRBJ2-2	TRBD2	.	CASNPRRAGENTGELFF	TGTGCCAGCAACCCTCGAAGAGCGGGAGAGAACACCGGGGAGCTGTTTTTT
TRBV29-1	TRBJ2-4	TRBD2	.	CSARLAGVAKNIQYF	TGCAGCGCGAGACTAGCGGGAGTCGCCAAAAACATTCAGTACTTC
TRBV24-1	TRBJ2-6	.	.	CATSGGQPSGANALTF	TGTGCCACCAGTGGAGGACAGCCCTCTGGGGCCAACGCCCTGACTTTC
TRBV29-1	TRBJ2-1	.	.	CSVEADYNEQFF	TGCAGTGTTGAGGCCGACTACAATGAGCAGTTCTTC
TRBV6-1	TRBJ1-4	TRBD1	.	CASSGPIGTGLAKLFF	TGTGCCAGCAGCGGACCGATCGGGACAGGCCTTGCAAAACTGTTTTTT
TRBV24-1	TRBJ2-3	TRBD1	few	CATSGRQGRTDTQYF	TGTGCCACCAGTGGGCGACAGGGACGCACAGATACGCAGTATTTT
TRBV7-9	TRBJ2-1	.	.	CASRTGGSYNEQFF	TGTGCCAGCAGAACTGGCGGTTCCTACAATGAGCAGTTCTTC
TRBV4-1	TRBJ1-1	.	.	CASSHGLGSGGAEAFF	TGCGCCAGCAGCCACGGATTAGGGTCCGGGGGTGCTGAAGCTTTCTTT
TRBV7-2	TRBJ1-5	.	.	CASSMGPGLDQPQHF	TGTGCCAGCAGCATGGGTCCAGGGTTAGATCAGCCCCAGCATTTT
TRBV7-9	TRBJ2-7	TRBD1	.	CASSPVQGAKGYEQYF	TGTGCCAGCAGCCCAGTACAGGGGGCGAAAGGGTACGAGCAGTACTTC